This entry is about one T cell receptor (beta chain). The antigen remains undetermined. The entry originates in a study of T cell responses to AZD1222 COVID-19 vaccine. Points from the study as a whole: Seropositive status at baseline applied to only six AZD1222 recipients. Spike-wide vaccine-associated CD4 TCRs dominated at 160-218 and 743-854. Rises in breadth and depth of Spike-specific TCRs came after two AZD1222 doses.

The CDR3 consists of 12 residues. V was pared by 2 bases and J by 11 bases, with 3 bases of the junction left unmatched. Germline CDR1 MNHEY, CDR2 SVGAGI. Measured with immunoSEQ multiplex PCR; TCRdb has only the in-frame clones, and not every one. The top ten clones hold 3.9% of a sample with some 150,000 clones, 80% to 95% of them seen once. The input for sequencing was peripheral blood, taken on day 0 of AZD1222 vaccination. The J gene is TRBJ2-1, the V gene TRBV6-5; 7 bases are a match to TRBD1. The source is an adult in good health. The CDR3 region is CASSYPTGKQFF. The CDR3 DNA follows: TGTGCCAGCAGTTACCCGACAGGGAAGCAGTTCTTC.